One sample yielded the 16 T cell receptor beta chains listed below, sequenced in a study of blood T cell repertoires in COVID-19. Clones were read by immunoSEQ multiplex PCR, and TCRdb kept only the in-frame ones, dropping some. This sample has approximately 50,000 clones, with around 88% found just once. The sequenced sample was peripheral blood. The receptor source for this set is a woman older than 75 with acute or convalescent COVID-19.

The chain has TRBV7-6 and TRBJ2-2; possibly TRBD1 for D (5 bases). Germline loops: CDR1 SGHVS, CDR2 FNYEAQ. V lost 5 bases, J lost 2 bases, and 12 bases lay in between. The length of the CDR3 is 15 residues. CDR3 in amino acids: CASSRWQGNTGELFF. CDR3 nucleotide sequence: TGTGCCAGCAGCCGATGGCAGGGAAACACCGGGGAGCTGTTTTTT.

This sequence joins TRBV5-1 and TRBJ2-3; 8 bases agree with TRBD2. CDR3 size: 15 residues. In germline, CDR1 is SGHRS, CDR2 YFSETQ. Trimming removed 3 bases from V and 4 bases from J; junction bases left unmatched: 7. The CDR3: CASSSGGGHPDTQYF. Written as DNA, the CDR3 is TGCGCCAGCAGCTCGGGCGGGGGGCACCCAGATACGCAGTATTTT.

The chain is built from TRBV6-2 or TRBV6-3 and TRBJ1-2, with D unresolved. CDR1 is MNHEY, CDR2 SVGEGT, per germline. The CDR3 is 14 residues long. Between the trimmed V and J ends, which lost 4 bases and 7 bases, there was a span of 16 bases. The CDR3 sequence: CASSSYITVAGYTF. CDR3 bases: TGTGCCAGCAGTTCTTATATTACAGTCGCTGGCTACACCTTC.

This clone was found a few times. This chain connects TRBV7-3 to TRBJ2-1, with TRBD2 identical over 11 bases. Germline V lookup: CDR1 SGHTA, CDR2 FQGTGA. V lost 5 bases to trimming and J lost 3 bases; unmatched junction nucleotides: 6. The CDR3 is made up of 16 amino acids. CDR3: CASSPSSGRYYNEQFF. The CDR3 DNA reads TGTGCCAGCAGCCCTTCTAGCGGGAGGTACTACAATGAGCAGTTCTTC.

In nucleotides, the CDR3 is TGTGCCAGCAGCCTAAACAGGGACAGCGCCTACGAGCAGTACGTC. It specifies CASSLNRDSAYEQYV. The genes are TRBV11-2 and TRBJ2-7; 7 bases fit TRBD1. V lost 5 bases and J lost 2; bases outside the gene matches: 9. The CDR3 is 15 amino acids. The germline V gene encodes CDR1 SGHAT and CDR2 FQNNGV.

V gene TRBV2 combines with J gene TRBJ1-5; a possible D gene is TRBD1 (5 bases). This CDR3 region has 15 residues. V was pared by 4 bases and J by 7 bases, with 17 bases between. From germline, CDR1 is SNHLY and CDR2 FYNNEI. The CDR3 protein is CASSVEGVRRQPQHF. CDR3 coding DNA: TGTGCCAGCAGTGTCGAAGGGGTCCGGCGGCAGCCCCAGCATTTT.

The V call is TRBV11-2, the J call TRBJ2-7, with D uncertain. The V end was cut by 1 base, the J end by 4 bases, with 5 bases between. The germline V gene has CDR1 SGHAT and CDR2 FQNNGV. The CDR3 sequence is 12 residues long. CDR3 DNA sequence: TGTGCCAGCAGCTTAGCAGGTTACGAGCAGTACGTC. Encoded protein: CASSLAGYEQYV.

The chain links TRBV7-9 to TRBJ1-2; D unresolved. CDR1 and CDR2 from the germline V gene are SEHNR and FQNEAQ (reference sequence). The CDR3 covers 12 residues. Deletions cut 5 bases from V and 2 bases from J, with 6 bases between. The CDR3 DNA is TGTGCCAGCAGCGCCCGGAACTATGGCTACACCTTC. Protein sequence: CASSARNYGYTF.

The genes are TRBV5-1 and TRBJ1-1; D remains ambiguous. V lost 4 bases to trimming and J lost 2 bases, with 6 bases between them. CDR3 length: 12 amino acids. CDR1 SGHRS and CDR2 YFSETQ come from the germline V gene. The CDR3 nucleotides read TGCGCCAGCAGCGACACCAACACTGAAGCTTTCTTT. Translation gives CASSDTNTEAFF.

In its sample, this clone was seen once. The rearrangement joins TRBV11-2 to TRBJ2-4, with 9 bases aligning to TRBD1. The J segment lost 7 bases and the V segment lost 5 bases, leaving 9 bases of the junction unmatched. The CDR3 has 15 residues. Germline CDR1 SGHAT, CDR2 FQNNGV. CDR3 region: CASSQRTGVENIQYF. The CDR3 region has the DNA TGTGCCAGCAGCCAACGGACAGGGGTCGAGAACATTCAGTACTTC.

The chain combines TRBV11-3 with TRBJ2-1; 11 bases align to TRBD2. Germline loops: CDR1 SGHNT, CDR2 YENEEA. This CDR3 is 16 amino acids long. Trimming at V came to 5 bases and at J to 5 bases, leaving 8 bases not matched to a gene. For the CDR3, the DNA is TGTGCCAGCAGCCAAGCCTTTAGCGGGGGGGACAATGAGCAGTTCTTC. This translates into CASSQAFSGGDNEQFF.

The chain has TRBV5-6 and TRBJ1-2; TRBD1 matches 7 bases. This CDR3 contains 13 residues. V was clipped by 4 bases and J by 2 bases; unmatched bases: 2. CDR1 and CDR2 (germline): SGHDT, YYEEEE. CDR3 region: CASSLQGNYGYTF. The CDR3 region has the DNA TGTGCCAGCAGCCTACAGGGGAACTATGGCTACACCTTC.

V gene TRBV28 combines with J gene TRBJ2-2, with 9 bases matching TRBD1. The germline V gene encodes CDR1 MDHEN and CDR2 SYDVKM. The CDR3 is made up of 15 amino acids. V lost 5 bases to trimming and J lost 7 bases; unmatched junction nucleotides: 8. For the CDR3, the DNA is TGTGCCAGCAGTCTACAGGGGGCGCGTCTCGGGGAGCTGTTTTTT. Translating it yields CASSLQGARLGELFF.

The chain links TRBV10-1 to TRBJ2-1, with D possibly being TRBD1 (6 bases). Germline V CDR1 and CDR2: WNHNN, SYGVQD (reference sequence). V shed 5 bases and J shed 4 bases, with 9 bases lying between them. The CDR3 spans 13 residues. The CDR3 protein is CASSKTGYNEQFF. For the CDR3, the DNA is TGCGCCAGCAGTAAAACAGGGTACAATGAGCAGTTCTTC.

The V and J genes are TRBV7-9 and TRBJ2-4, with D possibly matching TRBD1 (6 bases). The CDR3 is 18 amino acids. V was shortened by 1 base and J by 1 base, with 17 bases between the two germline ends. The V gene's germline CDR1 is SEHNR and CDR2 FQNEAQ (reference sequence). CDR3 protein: CASSLVWAGDTAKNIQYF. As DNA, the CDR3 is TGTGCCAGCAGCTTAGTCTGGGCAGGGGATACCGCCAAAAACATTCAGTACTTC.

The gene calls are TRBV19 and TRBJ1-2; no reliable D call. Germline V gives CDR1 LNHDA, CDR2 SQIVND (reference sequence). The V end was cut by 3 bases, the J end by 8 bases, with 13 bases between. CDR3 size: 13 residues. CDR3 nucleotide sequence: TGTGCCAGTAGTATGTCGAGGGTGGAGGGCTACACCTTC. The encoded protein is CASSMSRVEGYTF. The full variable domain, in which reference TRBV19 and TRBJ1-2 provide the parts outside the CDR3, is DGGITQSPKYLFRKEGQNVTLSCEQNLNHDAMYWYRQDPGQGLRLIYYSQIVNDFQKGDIAEGYSVSREKKESFPLTVTSAQKNPTAFYLCASSMSRVEGYTFGSGTRLTVV.